This TCR beta chain came from a study of OX40 agonist ivuxolimab in advanced cancers. V lost 6 bases, J lost 4 bases, and 9 bases stayed unmatched. This CDR3 has 15 residues. CDR1 is SNHLY and CDR2 is FYNNEI in the germline V gene. Produced via immunoSEQ multiplex PCR; TCRdb's table is partial and in-frame only. The table has 9,000 to 13,000 clones, roughly 80% seen once; the top ten hold roughly 34%. The chain employs TRBV2 and TRBJ2-3; 8 bases line up with TRBD2. Material: CD4+ or CD8+ T cells sorted from blood, obtained in a trial of the OX40 agonist ivuxolimab. The TCR was taken from an adult with an advanced solid tumor such as melanoma, head and neck, liver or kidney cancer. CDR3 bases: TGTGCCAGCAGCGTAGCGGGGATGGTTGCAGATACGCAGTATTTT. As protein: CASSVAGMVADTQYF.